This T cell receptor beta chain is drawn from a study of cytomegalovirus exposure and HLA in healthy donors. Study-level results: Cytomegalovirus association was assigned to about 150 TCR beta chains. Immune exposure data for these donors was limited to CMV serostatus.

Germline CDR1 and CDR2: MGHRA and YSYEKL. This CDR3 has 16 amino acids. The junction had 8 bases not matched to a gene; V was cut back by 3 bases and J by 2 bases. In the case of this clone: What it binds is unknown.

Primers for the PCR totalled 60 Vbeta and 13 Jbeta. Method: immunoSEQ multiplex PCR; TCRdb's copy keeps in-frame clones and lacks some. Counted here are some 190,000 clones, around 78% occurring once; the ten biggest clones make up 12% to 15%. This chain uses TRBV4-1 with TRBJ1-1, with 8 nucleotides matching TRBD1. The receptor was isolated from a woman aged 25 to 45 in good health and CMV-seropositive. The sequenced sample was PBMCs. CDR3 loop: CASSQNPQGANTEAFF. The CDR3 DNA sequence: TGCGCCAGCAGCCAGAACCCCCAGGGGGCCAACACTGAAGCTTTCTTT.